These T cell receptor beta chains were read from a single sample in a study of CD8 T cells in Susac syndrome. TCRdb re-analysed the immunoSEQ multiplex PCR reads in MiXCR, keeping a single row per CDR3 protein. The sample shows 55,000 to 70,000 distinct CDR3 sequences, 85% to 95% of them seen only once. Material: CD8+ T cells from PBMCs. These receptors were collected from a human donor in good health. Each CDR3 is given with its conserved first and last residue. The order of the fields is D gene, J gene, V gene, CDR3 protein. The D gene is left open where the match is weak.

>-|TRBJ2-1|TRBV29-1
CSVVAVPYNEQFF
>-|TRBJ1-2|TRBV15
CATSRDRGSGYGYTF
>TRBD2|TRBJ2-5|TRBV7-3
CASSSLAGRQETQYF
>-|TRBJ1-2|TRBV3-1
CASSPAGTHNYGYTF
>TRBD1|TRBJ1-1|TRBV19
CASSPHRGGMNTEAFF
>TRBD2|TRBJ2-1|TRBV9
CASSYGTSGGAYNEQFF
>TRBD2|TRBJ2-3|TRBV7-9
CASSLSQRDTDTQYF
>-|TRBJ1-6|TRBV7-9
CASSPSPLGLVDSPLHF
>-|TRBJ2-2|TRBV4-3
CASSLHPGNGELFF
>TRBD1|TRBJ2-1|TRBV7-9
CASSRRAGTGTYNEQFF
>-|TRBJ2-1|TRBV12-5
CASGLTYNEQFF
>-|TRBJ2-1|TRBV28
CASSLSRGSSYNEQFF
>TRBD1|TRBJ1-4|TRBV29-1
CSVGSRGREKLFF
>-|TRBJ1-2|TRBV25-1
CASSELGQGPNYGYTF
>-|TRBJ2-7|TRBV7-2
CASSQDSYYEQYF
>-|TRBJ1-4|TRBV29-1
CSVEGAGDEKLFF
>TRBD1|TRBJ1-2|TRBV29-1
CSVDGDSRNYGYTF
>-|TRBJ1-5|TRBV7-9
CASSLARPATGETQPQHF
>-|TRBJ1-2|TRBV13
CASSRSVGGDGGYTF
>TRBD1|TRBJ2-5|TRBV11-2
CASTERGREYQETQYF
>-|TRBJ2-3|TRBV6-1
CASTTSPADYTDTQYF
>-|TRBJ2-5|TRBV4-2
CASSQDPRISGLETQYF
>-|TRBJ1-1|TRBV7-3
CASSSKIPGEAFF
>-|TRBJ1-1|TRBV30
CAWSQQGYTEAFF
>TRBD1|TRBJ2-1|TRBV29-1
CSVGGTGGFNEQFF
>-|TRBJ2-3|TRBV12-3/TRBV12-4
CASSLSDDGDTQYF
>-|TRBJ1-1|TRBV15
CATSRGRLNTEAFF
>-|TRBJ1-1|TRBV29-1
CSGRSYGTEAFF
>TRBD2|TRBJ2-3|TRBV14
CASSQDQRPGLGTDTQYF
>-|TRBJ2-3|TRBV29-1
CSVKGGTSTDTQYF
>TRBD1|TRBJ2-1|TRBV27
CAKRTGLNNEQFF
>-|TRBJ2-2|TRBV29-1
CSVADRPGELFF
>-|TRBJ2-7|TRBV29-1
CSALNRSYSYEQYF
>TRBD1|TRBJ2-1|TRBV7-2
CASRLTGGQTLDNEQFF
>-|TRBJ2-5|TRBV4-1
CASSHGGETQYF
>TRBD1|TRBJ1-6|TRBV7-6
CASSSTGQGDNSPLHF
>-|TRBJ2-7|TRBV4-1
CASSQGFTGSYEQYF
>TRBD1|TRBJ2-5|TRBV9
CASSGDSPGKTQYF
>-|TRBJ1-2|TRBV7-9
CASRSIKGYEGYTF
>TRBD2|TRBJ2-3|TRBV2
CASSERGGPDTQYF
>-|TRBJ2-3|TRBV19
CASAGAGTGYTDTQYF
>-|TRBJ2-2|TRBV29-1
CSVVETGELFF
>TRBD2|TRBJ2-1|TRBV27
CASSSLVGGNEQFF
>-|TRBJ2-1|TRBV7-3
CASSPSVRGYNEQFF
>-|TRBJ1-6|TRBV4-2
CASSPEGRSPLHF
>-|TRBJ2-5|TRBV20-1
CSARDYGGEVQTQYF
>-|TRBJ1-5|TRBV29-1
CSVEDPPWPQHF
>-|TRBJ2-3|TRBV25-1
CASSRGVTQYF
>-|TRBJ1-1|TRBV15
CATLRGVGTEAFF
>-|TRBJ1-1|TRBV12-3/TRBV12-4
CASTFRVNTEAFF
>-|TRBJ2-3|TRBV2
CATYLRTSTDTQYF
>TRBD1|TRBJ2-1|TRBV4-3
CASSQDKRDRVDEQFF
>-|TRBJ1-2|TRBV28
CASSLRLGYGYTF
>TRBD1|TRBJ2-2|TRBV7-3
CASSLMEGGAGTGELFF
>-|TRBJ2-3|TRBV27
CASSLGAGTDTQYF
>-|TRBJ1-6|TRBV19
CASTLGQGPSSPLHF
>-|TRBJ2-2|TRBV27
CASSPPNTGELFF
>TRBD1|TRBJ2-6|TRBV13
CASSGTGSSGANVLTF
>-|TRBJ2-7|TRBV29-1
CSVRLASYEQYF
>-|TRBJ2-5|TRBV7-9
CASSPHRVQETQYF